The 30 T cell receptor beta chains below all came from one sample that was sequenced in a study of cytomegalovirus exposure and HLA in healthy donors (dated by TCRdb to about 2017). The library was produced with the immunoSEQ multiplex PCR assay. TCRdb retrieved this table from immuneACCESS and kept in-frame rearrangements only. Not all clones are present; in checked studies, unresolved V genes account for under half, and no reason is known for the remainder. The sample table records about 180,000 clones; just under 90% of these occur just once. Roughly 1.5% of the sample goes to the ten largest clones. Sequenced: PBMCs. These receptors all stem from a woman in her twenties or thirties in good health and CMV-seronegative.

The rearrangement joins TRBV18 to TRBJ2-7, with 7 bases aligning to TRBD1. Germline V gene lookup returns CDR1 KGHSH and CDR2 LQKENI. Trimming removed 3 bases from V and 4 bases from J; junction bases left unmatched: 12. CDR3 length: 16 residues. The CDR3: CASSPPMGQFFYEQYF. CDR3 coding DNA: TGTGCCAGCTCACCCCCCATGGGACAGTTCTTTTACGAGCAGTACTTC.

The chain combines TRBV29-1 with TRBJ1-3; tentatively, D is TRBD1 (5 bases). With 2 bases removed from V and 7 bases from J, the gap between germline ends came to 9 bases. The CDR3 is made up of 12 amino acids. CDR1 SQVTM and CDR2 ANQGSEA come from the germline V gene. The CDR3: CSVEPRGNTIYF. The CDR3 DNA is TGCAGCGTTGAACCCCGGGGGAACACCATATATTTT. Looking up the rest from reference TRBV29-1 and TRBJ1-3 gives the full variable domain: SAVISQKPSRDICQRGTSLTIQCQVDSQVTMMFWYRQQPGQSLTLIATANQGSEATYESGFVIDKFPISRPNLTFSTLTVSNMSPEDSSIYLCSVEPRGNTIYFGEGSWLTVV.

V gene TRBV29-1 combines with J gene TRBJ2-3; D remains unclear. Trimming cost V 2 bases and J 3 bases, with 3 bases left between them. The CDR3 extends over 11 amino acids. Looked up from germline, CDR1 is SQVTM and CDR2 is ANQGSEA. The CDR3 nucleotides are TGCAGCGTTGAACCAACAGATACGCAGTATTTT. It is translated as CSVEPTDTQYF.

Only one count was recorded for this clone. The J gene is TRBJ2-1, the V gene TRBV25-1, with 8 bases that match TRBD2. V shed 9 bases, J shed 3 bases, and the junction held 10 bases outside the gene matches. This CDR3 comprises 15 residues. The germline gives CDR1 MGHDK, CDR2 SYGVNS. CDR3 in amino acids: CASGDGGADYNEQFF. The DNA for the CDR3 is TGTGCCAGTGGGGACGGGGGGGCCGACTACAATGAGCAGTTCTTC. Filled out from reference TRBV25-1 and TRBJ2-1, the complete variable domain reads EADIYQTPRYLVIGTGKKITLECSQTMGHDKMYWYQQDPGMELHLIHYSYGVNSTEKGDLSSESTVSRIRTEHFPLTLESARPSHTSQYLCASGDGGADYNEQFFGPGTRLTVL.

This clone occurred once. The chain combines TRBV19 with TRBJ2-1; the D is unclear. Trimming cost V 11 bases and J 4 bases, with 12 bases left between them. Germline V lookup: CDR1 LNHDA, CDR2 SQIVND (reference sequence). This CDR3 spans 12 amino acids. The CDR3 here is CAAGYGYNEQFF. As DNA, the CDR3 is TGTGCCGCAGGATACGGATACAATGAGCAGTTCTTC.

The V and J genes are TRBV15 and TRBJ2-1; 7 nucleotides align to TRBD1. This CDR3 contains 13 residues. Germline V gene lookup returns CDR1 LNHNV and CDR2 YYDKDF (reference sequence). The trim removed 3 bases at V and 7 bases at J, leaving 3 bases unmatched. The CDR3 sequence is CATSRGQLNEQFF. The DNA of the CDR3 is TGTGCCACCAGCAGGGGACAGCTGAATGAGCAGTTCTTC. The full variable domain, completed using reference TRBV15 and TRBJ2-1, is DAMVIQNPRYQVTQFGKPVTLSCSQTLNHNVMYWYQQKSSQAPKLLFHYYDKDFNNEADTPDNFQSRRPNTSFCFLDIRSPGLGDTAMYLCATSRGQLNEQFFGPGTRLTVL.

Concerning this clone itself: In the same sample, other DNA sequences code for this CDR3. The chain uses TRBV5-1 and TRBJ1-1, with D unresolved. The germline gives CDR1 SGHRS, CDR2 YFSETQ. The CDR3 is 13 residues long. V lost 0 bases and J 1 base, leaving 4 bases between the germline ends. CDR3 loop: CASSLDRNTEAFF. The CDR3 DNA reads TGCGCCAGCAGCTTGGATAGGAACACTGAAGCTTTCTTT. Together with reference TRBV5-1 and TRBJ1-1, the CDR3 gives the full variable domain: KAGVTQTPRYLIKTRGQQVTLSCSPISGHRSVSWYQQTPGQGLQFLFEYFSETQRNKGNFPGRFSGRQFSNSRSEMNVSTLELGDSALYLCASSLDRNTEAFFGQGTRLTVV.

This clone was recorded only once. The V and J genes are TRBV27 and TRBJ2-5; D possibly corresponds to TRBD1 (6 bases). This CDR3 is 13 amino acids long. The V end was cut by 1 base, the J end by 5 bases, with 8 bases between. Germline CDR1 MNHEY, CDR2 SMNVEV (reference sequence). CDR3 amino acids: CASSLWGQETQYF. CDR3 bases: TGTGCCAGCAGTTTATGGGGGCAGGAGACCCAGTACTTC.

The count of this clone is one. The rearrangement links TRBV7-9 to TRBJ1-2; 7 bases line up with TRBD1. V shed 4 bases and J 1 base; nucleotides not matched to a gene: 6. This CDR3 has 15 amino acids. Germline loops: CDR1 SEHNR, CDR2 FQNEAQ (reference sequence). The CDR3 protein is CASSWDSEYNYGYTF. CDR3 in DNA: TGTGCCAGCAGCTGGGACAGCGAATATAACTATGGCTACACCTTC.

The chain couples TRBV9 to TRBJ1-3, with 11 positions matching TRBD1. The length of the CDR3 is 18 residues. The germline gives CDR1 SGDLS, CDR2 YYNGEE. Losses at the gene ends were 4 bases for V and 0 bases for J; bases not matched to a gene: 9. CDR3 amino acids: CASSFTGTGGFSGNTIYF. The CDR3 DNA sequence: TGTGCCAGCAGCTTTACCGGGACAGGGGGTTTCTCTGGAAACACCATATATTTT.

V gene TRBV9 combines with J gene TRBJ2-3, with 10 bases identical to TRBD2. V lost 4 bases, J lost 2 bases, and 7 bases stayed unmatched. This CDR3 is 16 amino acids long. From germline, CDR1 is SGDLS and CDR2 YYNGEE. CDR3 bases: TGTGCCAGCAGCTACCTAGCGGGGGCCGCCACAGATACGCAGTATTTT. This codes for CASSYLAGAATDTQYF.

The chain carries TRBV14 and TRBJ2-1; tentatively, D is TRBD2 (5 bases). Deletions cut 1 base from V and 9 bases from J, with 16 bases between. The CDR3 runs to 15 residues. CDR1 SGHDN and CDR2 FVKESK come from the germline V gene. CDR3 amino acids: CASSQVPRSRGEQFF. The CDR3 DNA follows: TGTGCCAGCAGCCAAGTCCCGAGATCTCGGGGTGAGCAGTTCTTC.

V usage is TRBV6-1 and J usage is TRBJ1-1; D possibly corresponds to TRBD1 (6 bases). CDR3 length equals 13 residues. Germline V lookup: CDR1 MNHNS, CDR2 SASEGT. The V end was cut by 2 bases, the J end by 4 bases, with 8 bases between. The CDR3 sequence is CASSEMGATEAFF. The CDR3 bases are TGTGCCAGCAGTGAAATGGGGGCCACTGAAGCTTTCTTT.

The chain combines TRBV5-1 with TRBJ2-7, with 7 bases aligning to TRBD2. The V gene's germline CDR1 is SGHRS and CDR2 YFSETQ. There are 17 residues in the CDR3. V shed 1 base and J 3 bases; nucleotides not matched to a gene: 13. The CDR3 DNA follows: TGCGCCAGCAGCTTGAGTCCGGTGCGGGGGAGAATCTACGAGCAGTACTTC. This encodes CASSLSPVRGRIYEQYF.

This chain's CDR3 is CASSPGARGEETQYF. DNA of the CDR3: TGCGCCAGCAGCCCCGGAGCGCGGGGCGAAGAGACCCAGTACTTC. The V and J genes are TRBV5-1 and TRBJ2-5; D is perhaps TRBD2 (6 bases). V lost 4 bases, J lost 3 bases, and 16 bases lay in between. Germline V CDR1 and CDR2: SGHRS, YFSETQ. CDR3 length: 15 amino acids.

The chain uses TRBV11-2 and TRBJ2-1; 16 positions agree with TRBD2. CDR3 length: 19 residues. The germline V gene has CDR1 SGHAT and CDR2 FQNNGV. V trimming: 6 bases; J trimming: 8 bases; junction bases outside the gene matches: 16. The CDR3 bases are TGTGCCAGCAGTAGAGCCGGGACTAGCGGGGGGGCCGCGGTGTATGAGCAGTTCTTC. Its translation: CASSRAGTSGGAAVYEQFF.

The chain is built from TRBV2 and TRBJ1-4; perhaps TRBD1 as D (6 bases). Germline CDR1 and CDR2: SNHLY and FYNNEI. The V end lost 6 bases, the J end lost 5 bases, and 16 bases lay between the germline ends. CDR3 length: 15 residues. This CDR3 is CASRWGGGRNEKLFF. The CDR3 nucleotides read TGTGCCAGCAGGTGGGGCGGGGGCCGCAATGAAAAACTGTTTTTT.

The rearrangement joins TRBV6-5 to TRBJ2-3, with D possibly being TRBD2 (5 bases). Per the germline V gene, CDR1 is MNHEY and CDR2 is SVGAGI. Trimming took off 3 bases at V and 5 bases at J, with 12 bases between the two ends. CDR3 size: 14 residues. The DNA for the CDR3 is TGTGCCAGCAGTTATGCGCGGGTAGGAGATACGCAGTATTTT. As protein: CASSYARVGDTQYF.

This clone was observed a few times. As DNA, the CDR3 is TGTGCCATCAGTGAAGGGACAGTTAACTATGGCTACACCTTC. It is translated as CAISEGTVNYGYTF. This chain connects TRBV10-3 to TRBJ1-2; 7 nucleotides agree with TRBD1. CDR1 is ENHRY, CDR2 SYGVKD, per germline. Unmatched junction bases numbered 2, after V lost 3 bases and J lost 1 base. CDR3 length equals 14 residues.

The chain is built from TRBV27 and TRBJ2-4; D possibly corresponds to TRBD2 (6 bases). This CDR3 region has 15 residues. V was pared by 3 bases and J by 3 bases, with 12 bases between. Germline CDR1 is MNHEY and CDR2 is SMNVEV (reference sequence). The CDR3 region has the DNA TGTGCCAGCAGTTTTGCGGGGACTGGCAAAAACATTCAGTACTTC. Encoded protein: CASSFAGTGKNIQYF.

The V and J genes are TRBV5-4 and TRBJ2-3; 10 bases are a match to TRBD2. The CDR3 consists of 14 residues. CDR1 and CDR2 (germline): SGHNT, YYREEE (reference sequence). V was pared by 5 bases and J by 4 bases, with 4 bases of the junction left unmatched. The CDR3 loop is CASRSSGGPDTQYF. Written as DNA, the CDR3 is TGTGCCAGCAGGTCTAGCGGGGGCCCAGATACGCAGTATTTT.

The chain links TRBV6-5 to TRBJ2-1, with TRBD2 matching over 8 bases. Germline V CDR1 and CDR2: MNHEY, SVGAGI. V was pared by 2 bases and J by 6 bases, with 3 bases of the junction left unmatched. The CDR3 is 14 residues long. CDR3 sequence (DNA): TGTGCCAGCAGTTACGGAGCGGGGGCCAATGAGCAGTTCTTC. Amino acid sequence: CASSYGAGANEQFF.

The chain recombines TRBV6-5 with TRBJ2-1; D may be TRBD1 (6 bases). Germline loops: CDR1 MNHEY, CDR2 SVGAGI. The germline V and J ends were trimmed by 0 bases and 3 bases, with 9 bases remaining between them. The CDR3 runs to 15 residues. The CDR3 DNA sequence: TGTGCCAGCAGTTACTCGGAGACAGGCTACAATGAGCAGTTCTTC. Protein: CASSYSETGYNEQFF.

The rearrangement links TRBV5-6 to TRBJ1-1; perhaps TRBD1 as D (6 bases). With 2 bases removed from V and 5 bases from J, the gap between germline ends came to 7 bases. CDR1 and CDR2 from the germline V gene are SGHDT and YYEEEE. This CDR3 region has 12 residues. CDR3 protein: CASSLGTTEAFF. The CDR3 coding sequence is TGTGCCAGCAGCTTAGGGACAACTGAAGCTTTCTTT.

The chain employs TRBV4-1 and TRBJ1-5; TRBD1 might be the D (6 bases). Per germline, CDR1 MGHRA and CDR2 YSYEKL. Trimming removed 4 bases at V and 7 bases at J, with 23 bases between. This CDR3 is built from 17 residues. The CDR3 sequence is CASSPWEGGGRLQPQHF. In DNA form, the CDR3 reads TGCGCCAGCAGCCCCTGGGAGGGGGGAGGTAGGTTGCAGCCCCAGCATTTT.

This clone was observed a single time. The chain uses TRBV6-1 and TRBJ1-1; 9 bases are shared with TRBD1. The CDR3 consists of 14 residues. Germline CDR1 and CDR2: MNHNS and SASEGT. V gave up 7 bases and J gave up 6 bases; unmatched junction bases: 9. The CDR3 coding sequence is TGTGCCAGCACCCTAGGGACAGGGATCGCTGAAGCTTTCTTT. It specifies CASTLGTGIAEAFF.

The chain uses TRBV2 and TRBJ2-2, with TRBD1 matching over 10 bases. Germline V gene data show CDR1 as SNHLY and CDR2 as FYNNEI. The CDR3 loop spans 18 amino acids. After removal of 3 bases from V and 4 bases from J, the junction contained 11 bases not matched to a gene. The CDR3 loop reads CASSDSVTDRGTTGELFF. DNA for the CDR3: TGTGCCAGCAGTGACTCTGTGACGGACAGGGGGACCACCGGGGAGCTGTTTTTT. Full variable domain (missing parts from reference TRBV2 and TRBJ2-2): EPEVTQTPSHQVTQMGQEVILRCVPISNHLYFYWYRQILGQKVEFLVSFYNNEISEKSEIFDDQFSVERPDGSNFTLKIRSTKLEDSAMYFCASSDSVTDRGTTGELFFGEGSRLTVL.

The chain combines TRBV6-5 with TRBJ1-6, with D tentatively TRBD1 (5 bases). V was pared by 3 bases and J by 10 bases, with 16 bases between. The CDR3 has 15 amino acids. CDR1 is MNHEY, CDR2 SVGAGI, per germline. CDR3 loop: CASSYSRQGSSPLHF. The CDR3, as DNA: TGTGCCAGCAGTTATTCTCGGCAGGGCTCCTCACCCCTCCACTTT.

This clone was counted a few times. The chain's CDR3 is CASSSPGLARETQYF. The CDR3 DNA reads as TGTGCCAGCAGCTCGCCCGGACTAGCGCGAGAGACCCAGTACTTC. The chain couples TRBV7-9 to TRBJ2-5; 9 bases map to TRBD2. This CDR3 contains 15 residues. Germline lookup yields CDR1 SEHNR and CDR2 FQNEAQ (reference sequence). V dropped 4 bases and J dropped 4; count of bases not matched to a gene: 7. Combining the CDR3 with reference TRBV7-9 and TRBJ2-5 gives the whole variable domain DTGVSQNPRHKITKRGQNVTFRCDPISEHNRLYWYRQTLGQGPEFLTYFQNEAQLEKSRLLSDRFSAERPKGSFSTLEIQRTEQGDSAMYLCASSSPGLARETQYFGPGTRLLVL.

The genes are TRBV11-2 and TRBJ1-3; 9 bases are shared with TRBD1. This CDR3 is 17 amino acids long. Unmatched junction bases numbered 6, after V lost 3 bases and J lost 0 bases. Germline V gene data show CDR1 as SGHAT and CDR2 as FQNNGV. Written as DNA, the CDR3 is TGTGCCAGCAGCTTCGGACAGGGGACGAGCTCTGGAAACACCATATATTTT. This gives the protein CASSFGQGTSSGNTIYF.